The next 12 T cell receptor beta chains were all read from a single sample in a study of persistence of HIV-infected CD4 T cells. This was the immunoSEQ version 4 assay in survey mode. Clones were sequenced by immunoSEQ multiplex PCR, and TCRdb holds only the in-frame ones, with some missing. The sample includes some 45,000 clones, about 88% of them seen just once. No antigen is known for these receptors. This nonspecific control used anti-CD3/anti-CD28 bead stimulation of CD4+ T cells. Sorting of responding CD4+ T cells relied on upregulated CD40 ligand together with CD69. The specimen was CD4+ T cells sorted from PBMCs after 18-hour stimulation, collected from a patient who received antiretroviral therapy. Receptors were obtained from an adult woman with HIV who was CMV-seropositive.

The CDR3 reads CASSLVWRTREFF. The CDR3 DNA reads as TGTGCCAGCAGCTTAGTATGGAGGACTAGAGAATTCTTC. The chain employs TRBV7-2 and TRBJ2-1; 7 nucleotides align to TRBD2. The CDR3 is made up of 13 amino acids. Germline CDR1 SGHTA, CDR2 FQGNSA. With 1 base clipped from V and 16 bases from J, the junction kept 10 bases outside the gene matches.

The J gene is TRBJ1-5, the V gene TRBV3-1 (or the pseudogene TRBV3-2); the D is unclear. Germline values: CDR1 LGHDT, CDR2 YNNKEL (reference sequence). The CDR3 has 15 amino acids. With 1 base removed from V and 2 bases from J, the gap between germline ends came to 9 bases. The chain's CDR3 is CASSQGVFGNQPQHF. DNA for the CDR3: TGTGCCAGCAGCCAAGGGGTTTTTGGCAATCAGCCCCAGCATTTT.

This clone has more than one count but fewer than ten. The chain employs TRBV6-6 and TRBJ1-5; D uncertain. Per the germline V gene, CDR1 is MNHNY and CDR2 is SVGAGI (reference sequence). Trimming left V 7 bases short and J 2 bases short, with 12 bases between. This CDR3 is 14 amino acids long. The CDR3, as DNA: TGTGCCAGCATTCTTGGGCAGGGCAATCAGCCCCAGCATTTT. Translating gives CASILGQGNQPQHF.

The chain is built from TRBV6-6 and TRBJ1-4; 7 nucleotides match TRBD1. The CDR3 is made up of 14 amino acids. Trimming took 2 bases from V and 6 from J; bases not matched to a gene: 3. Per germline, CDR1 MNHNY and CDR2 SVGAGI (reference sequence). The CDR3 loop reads CASSYRDRHEKLFF. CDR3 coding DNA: TGTGCCAGCAGTTACAGGGACAGACATGAAAAACTGTTTTTT.

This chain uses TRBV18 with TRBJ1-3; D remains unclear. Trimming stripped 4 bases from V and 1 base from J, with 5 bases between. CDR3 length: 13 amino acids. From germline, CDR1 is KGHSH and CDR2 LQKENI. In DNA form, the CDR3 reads TGTGCCAGCTCACTTAAATCTGGAAACACCATATATTTT. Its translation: CASSLKSGNTIYF.

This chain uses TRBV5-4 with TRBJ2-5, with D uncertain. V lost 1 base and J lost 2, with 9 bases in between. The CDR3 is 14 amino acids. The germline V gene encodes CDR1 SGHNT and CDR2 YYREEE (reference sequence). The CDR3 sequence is CASSLSTGQETQYF. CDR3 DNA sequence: TGTGCCAGCAGCTTGTCGACCGGGCAAGAGACCCAGTACTTC.

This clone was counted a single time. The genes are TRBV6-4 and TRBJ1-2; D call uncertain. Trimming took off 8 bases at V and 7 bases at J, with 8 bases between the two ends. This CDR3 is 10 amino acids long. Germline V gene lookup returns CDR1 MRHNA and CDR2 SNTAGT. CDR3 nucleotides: TGTGCCAGCGGAGCACTTGGCTACACCTTC. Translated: CASGALGYTF.

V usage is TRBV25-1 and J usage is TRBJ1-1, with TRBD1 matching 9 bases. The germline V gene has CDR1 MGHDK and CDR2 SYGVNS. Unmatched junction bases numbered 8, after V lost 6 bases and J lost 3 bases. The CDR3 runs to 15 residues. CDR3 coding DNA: TGTGCCAGCAGAGGCCCGGGACAGGGTTACACTGAAGCTTTCTTT. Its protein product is CASRGPGQGYTEAFF.

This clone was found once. CDR3 sequence reads: CASSSSVRTAGTEAFF. For the CDR3, the DNA is TGTGCCAGCAGCTCCTCCGTCCGGACCGCCGGCACTGAAGCTTTCTTT. The rearrangement uses TRBV5-5 and TRBJ1-1, with D unclear. CDR1 and CDR2 from the germline V gene are SGHKS and YYEKEE (reference sequence). CDR3 length: 16 residues. The germline V and J ends were trimmed by 3 bases and 4 bases, with 19 bases remaining between them.

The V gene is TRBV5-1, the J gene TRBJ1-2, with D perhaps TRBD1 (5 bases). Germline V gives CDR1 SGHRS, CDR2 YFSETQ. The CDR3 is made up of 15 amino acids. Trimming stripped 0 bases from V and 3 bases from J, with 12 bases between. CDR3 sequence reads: CASSLAQGRDYGYTF. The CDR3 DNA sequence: TGCGCCAGCAGCTTGGCTCAGGGCAGAGACTATGGCTACACCTTC.

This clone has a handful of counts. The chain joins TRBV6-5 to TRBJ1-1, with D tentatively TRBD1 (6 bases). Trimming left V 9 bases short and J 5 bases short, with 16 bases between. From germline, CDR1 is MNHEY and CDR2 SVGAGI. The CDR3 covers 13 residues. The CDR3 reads CASKQGSWTEAFF. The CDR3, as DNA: TGTGCCAGTAAACAGGGTTCTTGGACTGAAGCTTTCTTT.

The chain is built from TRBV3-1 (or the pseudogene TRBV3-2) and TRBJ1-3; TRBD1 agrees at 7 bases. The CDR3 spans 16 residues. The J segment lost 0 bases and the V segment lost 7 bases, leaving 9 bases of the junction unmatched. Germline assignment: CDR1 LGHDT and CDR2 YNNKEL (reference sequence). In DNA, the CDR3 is TGTGCCAGCACCCCGACAGGGATAAACTCTGGAAACACCATATATTTT. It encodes CASTPTGINSGNTIYF.